Below, 31 T cell receptor beta chains from the same sample are listed, as sequenced in a study of cytomegalovirus exposure and HLA in healthy donors. 13 Jbeta primers and 60 Vbeta primers were used for the PCR. Some clones are missing from TCRdb's copy, which holds only in-frame ones; the method was immunoSEQ multiplex PCR. Here the sample table reports just under 60,000 clones. The source material was PBMCs. All receptors come from a male donor in good health and CMV-seronegative.

V gene TRBV6-5 combines with J gene TRBJ1-2; D possibly corresponds to TRBD1 (5 bases). V shed 2 bases and J shed 3 bases, with 16 bases lying between them. The CDR3 covers 16 residues. CDR1 and CDR2 from the germline V gene are MNHEY and SVGAGI. CDR3 residues: CASSYEPTGSYYGYTF. The CDR3 DNA reads TGTGCCAGCAGTTACGAACCAACAGGATCCTACTATGGCTACACCTTC.

The chain carries TRBV11-2 and TRBJ2-1; the match to TRBD2 covers 11 bases. Germline values: CDR1 SGHAT, CDR2 FQNNGV. The CDR3 has 15 residues. V shed 6 bases, J shed 6 bases, and the junction held 7 bases outside the gene matches. The CDR3 protein is CASRYSGGAGNEQFF. In nucleotides, the CDR3 is TGTGCCAGCAGGTATAGCGGGGGGGCCGGCAATGAGCAGTTCTTC. The variable domain in full, completed from reference TRBV11-2 and TRBJ2-1, reads EAGVAQSPRYKIIEKRQSVAFWCNPISGHATLYWYQQILGQGPKLLIQFQNNGVVDDSQLPKDRFSAERLKGVDSTLKIQPAKLEDSAVYLCASRYSGGAGNEQFFGPGTRLTVL.

The chain is built from TRBV11-2 and TRBJ1-2; D perhaps matches TRBD1 (5 bases). The germline V gene encodes CDR1 SGHAT and CDR2 FQNNGV. V lost 9 bases to trimming and J lost 8 bases, with 19 bases between them. The length of the CDR3 is 13 residues. The CDR3 DNA is TGTGCCAGTACCGACAGCGTCTATCAAGGCTACACCTTC. As protein: CASTDSVYQGYTF.

The rearrangement links TRBV28 to TRBJ1-5; D gene ambiguous. CDR3 length: 12 amino acids. The V end lost 7 bases, the J end lost 6 bases, and 10 bases lay between the germline ends. CDR1 is MDHEN and CDR2 is SYDVKM in the germline V gene. This chain's CDR3 is CASTVFPQPQHF. The CDR3 coding sequence is TGTGCCAGCACGGTGTTTCCTCAGCCCCAGCATTTT.

The chain recombines TRBV29-1 with TRBJ1-2; 7 bases align to TRBD1. Per germline, CDR1 SQVTM and CDR2 ANQGSEA. J was trimmed by 6 bases and V by 6 bases; bases with no gene match: 7. There are 12 residues in the CDR3. The CDR3 region has the DNA TGCAGCGTCGGCGGACAGGCAGATGGCTACACCTTC. It translates to CSVGGQADGYTF.

As to this clone: An end of the junction does not agree with germline; a read error may underlie this. This sequence joins TRBV5-1 and TRBJ2-7; 9 bases are a match to TRBD2. This CDR3 has 17 amino acids. Per the germline V gene, CDR1 is SGHRS and CDR2 is YFSETQ. CDR3 coding DNA: TGCGCCAGTAGCTTGGAGGCGGGAGCGGGAGGAACCTACGAGCAGTACTTC. Translation gives CASSLEAGAGGTYEQYF.

The genes are TRBV30 and TRBJ1-1; D uncertain. V was cut by 2 bases and J by 10 bases, with 17 bases left in between. Germline V gene lookup returns CDR1 GTSNPN and CDR2 SVGIG (reference sequence). The length of the CDR3 is 13 residues. Written as DNA, the CDR3 is TGTGCCTGGAGTCCCACGGTCCCCTGGAGAGCTTTCTTT. It encodes CAWSPTVPWRAFF.

This chain connects TRBV7-3 to TRBJ2-1; 11 bases are a match to TRBD2. Germline assignment: CDR1 SGHTA and CDR2 FQGTGA. V trimming: 5 bases; J trimming: 7 bases; junction bases outside the gene matches: 4. The CDR3 is made up of 14 amino acids. CDR3 protein: CASSKGLAVNEQFF. CDR3 coding DNA: TGTGCCAGCAGCAAGGGACTAGCGGTGAATGAGCAGTTCTTC.

The chain links TRBV28 to TRBJ1-1; 7 nucleotides align to TRBD1. V lost 10 bases, J lost 4 bases, and 9 bases stayed unmatched. The CDR3 covers 13 residues. Germline V gives CDR1 MDHEN, CDR2 SYDVKM. The CDR3 DNA reads TGTGCCACCAAATGGCAGGGGGGCACTGAAGCTTTCTTT. Encoded protein: CATKWQGGTEAFF.

The V gene is TRBV7-8, the J gene TRBJ2-1, with 15 nucleotides matching TRBD2. The length of the CDR3 is 16 residues. Losses at the gene ends were 0 bases for V and 9 bases for J; bases not matched to a gene: 3. Germline CDR1 reads SGHVS; CDR2 reads FQNEAQ. CDR3 protein: CASSLARTSGGVEQFF. The CDR3 nucleotides are TGTGCCAGCAGCTTAGCAAGGACTAGCGGGGGGGTTGAGCAGTTCTTC.

The rearrangement joins TRBV28 to TRBJ1-3; TRBD1 agrees at 12 bases. CDR1 MDHEN and CDR2 SYDVKM come from the germline V gene. There are 17 residues in the CDR3. The V segment lost 5 bases and the J segment 2 bases; nucleotides outside the gene matches: 7. CDR3 sequence (DNA): TGTGCCAGCAGTCCCTGGGACAGGGGGCTAACTGGAAACACCATATATTTT. Translation gives CASSPWDRGLTGNTIYF.

Here the CDR3 reads CASSPGGDTGELFF. The CDR3 region has the DNA TGTGCCAGCAGCCCAGGCGGGGACACCGGGGAGCTGTTTTTT. The rearrangement uses TRBV11-3 and TRBJ2-2, with a possible D match to TRBD2 (6 bases). Germline V gene sequence: CDR1 SGHNT, CDR2 YENEEA. With 5 bases removed from V and 3 bases from J, the gap between germline ends came to 10 bases. The CDR3 is 14 amino acids.

This chain uses TRBV7-8 with TRBJ2-5, with D possibly matching TRBD2 (7 bases). V shed 4 bases and J shed 4 bases, with 13 bases lying between them. CDR3 length equals 14 residues. Germline V gene lookup returns CDR1 SGHVS and CDR2 FQNEAQ. The DNA for the CDR3 is TGTGCCAGCAGCTCAACAGGGAGGGGAGAGACCCAGTACTTC. Amino acids: CASSSTGRGETQYF.

The chain combines TRBV19 with TRBJ2-5; D unresolved. The CDR3 is made up of 13 amino acids. Trimming pared 3 bases from V and 5 bases from J, leaving 10 bases between. Germline V CDR1 and CDR2: LNHDA, SQIVND (reference sequence). CDR3: CASSIPGGETQYF. The CDR3 coding sequence is TGTGCCAGTAGTATCCCGGGTGGGGAGACCCAGTACTTC.

V is TRBV19 and J is TRBJ2-2, with unresolved D. The CDR3 sequence is 16 residues long. Germline CDR1 LNHDA, CDR2 SQIVND (reference sequence). V shed 3 bases and J shed 0 bases, with 11 bases lying between them. The CDR3 bases are TGTGCCAGTAGTATGGGCCCCGCTACGAACACCGGGGAGCTGTTTTTT. Its protein product is CASSMGPATNTGELFF.

This chain uses TRBV5-1 with TRBJ2-3, with D unclear. Per the germline V gene, CDR1 is SGHRS and CDR2 is YFSETQ. V lost 2 bases to trimming and J lost 6 bases, with 13 bases between them. The CDR3 loop spans 14 amino acids. The CDR3 protein is CASSFAEAADTQYF. DNA for the CDR3: TGCGCCAGCAGCTTTGCAGAGGCAGCCGATACGCAGTATTTT.

The rearrangement uses TRBV28 and TRBJ2-7; 8 bases are shared with TRBD2. V lost 6 bases to trimming and J lost 4 bases; unmatched junction nucleotides: 11. Germline loops: CDR1 MDHEN, CDR2 SYDVKM. This CDR3 is built from 15 residues. In nucleotides, the CDR3 is TGTGCCAGCAGCTATAGCGGGGCCAATACGTACGAGCAGTACTTC. Translation gives CASSYSGANTYEQYF.

This chain uses TRBV4-2 with TRBJ2-5; TRBD2 matches 10 bases. From germline, CDR1 is LGHNA and CDR2 YNFKEQ. There are 16 residues in the CDR3. V shed 4 bases and J 2 bases; nucleotides not matched to a gene: 7. This chain's CDR3 is CASSLGSGGYQETQYF. CDR3 coding DNA: TGTGCCAGCAGCCTAGGTAGCGGGGGGTATCAAGAGACCCAGTACTTC.

The V call is TRBV18, the J call TRBJ1-5, with D possibly TRBD1 on 5 matching bases. The CDR3 totals 17 residues. Trimming pared 6 bases from V and 1 base from J, leaving 19 bases between. CDR1 is KGHSH, CDR2 LQKENI, per germline. CDR3 sequence reads: CASSIGQASSSNQPQHF. The CDR3, as DNA: TGTGCCAGCTCGATCGGACAAGCCTCCTCCAGCAATCAGCCCCAGCATTTT.

V is TRBV13 and J is TRBJ2-3, with 14 nucleotides matching TRBD2. Germline-derived CDR1 and CDR2 are PRHDT and FYEKMQ (reference sequence). The CDR3 has 18 residues. V was pared by 5 bases and J by 1 base, with 8 bases of the junction left unmatched. The CDR3 coding sequence is TGTGCCAGCAGCCTGGGACTAGCGGGGGCCCAACGCACAGATACGCAGTATTTT. Translation gives CASSLGLAGAQRTDTQYF.

On this clone itself: Additional DNA sequences in this sample encode the identical CDR3. V and J are TRBV16 and TRBJ2-3; TRBD1 matches 7 bases. Germline V gene lookup returns CDR1 KGHSY and CDR2 FQNENV. The CDR3 is made up of 15 amino acids. The V and J ends lost 2 bases and 3 bases, in that order; junction bases with no gene match: 5. This chain's CDR3 is CASSQPTGVTDTQYF. In DNA, the CDR3 is TGTGCCAGCAGCCAACCTACAGGGGTTACAGATACGCAGTATTTT.

The DNA of the CDR3 is TGTGCCTGGAGTTCCCTATCTGGGGCCAACGTCCTGACTTTC. It yields the protein CAWSSLSGANVLTF. The V and J genes are TRBV30 and TRBJ2-6; no clear D. V dropped 2 bases and J dropped 1 base, with 6 bases sitting between them. Per the germline V gene, CDR1 is GTSNPN and CDR2 is SVGIG (reference sequence). The CDR3 length is 14 residues.

The rearrangement uses TRBV19 and TRBJ1-5; D is unresolved. The V end was cut by 3 bases, the J end by 6 bases, with 12 bases between. Germline V gives CDR1 LNHDA, CDR2 SQIVND (reference sequence). This CDR3 has 14 residues. The CDR3 sequence: CASSIVTLSQPQHF. The CDR3 nucleotides read TGTGCCAGTAGTATCGTAACCCTCAGTCAGCCCCAGCATTTT.

The J gene is TRBJ2-3, the V gene TRBV18; tentatively, D is TRBD2 (5 bases). The CDR3 spans 14 residues. Germline-derived CDR1 and CDR2 are KGHSH and LQKENI. The V and J ends lost 0 bases and 4 bases respectively, with 8 bases between them. The CDR3 bases are TGTGCCAGCTCACCACCGGTGAGGGCAGATACGCAGTATTTT. Translating gives CASSPPVRADTQYF.

The CDR3 coding sequence is TGTGCCAGCAGCGTAGTTACAGCTTACAGGGCGGGGGGCACTGAAGCTTTCTTT. Translated, it gives CASSVVTAYRAGGTEAFF. This chain joins TRBV9 and TRBJ1-1, with D possibly being TRBD1 (6 bases). The CDR3 totals 18 residues. The germline V and J ends were trimmed by 0 bases and 4 bases, with 22 bases remaining between them. Germline V gives CDR1 SGDLS, CDR2 YYNGEE.

This chain uses TRBV29-1 with TRBJ1-2; D ambiguous. Germline CDR1 and CDR2: SQVTM and ANQGSEA. CDR3 size: 14 residues. The V end lost 6 bases, the J end lost 0 bases, and 14 bases lay between the germline ends. DNA of the CDR3: TGCAGCGTAAGCGGCAGTACCCCTAACTATGGCTACACCTTC. It is translated as CSVSGSTPNYGYTF.

The chain recombines TRBV5-1 with TRBJ1-6; possible D gene TRBD1, 5 bases. The CDR3 spans 15 residues. Trimming cost V 1 base and J 2 bases, with 7 bases left between them. Germline V gene lookup returns CDR1 SGHRS and CDR2 YFSETQ. The CDR3 protein is CASSLQDTYNSPLHF. CDR3 nucleotide sequence: TGCGCCAGCAGCTTGCAGGACACCTATAATTCACCCCTCCACTTT.

The rearrangement links TRBV9 to TRBJ2-3, with TRBD2 matching over 10 bases. The germline CDR1 and CDR2 sequences are SGDLS and YYNGEE. CDR3 length: 17 residues. The junction had 9 bases not matched to a gene; V was cut back by 3 bases and J by 2 bases. CDR3 in DNA: TGTGCCAGCAGCGGACACAGCGGGAGGGATGACACAGATACGCAGTATTTT. It translates to CASSGHSGRDDTDTQYF.

The chain joins TRBV9 to TRBJ1-1; D is perhaps TRBD1 (5 bases). V was trimmed by 0 bases and J by 4 bases, leaving 16 bases between them. Germline CDR1 is SGDLS and CDR2 is YYNGEE. This CDR3 is 16 amino acids long. The CDR3 DNA follows: TGTGCCAGCAGCGTAGTGGGGGGAGGGGTGGGCACTGAAGCTTTCTTT. This codes for CASSVVGGGVGTEAFF. Full variable domain (missing parts from reference TRBV9 and TRBJ1-1): DSGVTQTPKHLITATGQRVTLRCSPRSGDLSVYWYQQSLDQGLQFLIQYYNGEERAKGNILERFSAQQFPDLHSELNLSSLELGDSALYFCASSVVGGGVGTEAFFGQGTRLTVV.

The chain has TRBV2 and TRBJ1-3, with D perhaps TRBD1 (6 bases). Trimming left V 5 bases short and J 0 bases short, with 14 bases between. The germline V gene has CDR1 SNHLY and CDR2 FYNNEI. CDR3 length: 16 residues. The CDR3 DNA follows: TGTGCCAGCAGTTATCGTCCGGGACACTCTGGAAACACCATATATTTT. It codes for CASSYRPGHSGNTIYF.

The chain recombines TRBV27 with TRBJ1-5; no clear D. Germline V gene data show CDR1 as MNHEY and CDR2 as SMNVEV (reference sequence). Trimming removed 1 base from V and 5 bases from J, with 18 bases in between. This CDR3 spans 17 amino acids. The chain's CDR3 is CASSLWAQQNSHQPQHF. DNA of the CDR3: TGTGCCAGCAGTTTATGGGCCCAACAAAATAGTCATCAGCCCCAGCATTTT.